These 29 T cell receptor beta chains came from one sample sequenced in a study of blood T cell repertoires in COVID-19. Only in-frame clones appear in the TCRdb table, and some are missing; sequencing was by immunoSEQ multiplex PCR. Of roughly 300,000 clones in the sample, approximately 90% were seen once. Sequencing was carried out using PBMCs or T cells enriched from blood (not recorded which). These receptors were obtained from a woman between 40 and 55 years old with acute COVID-19.

The rearrangement joins TRBV7-2 to TRBJ2-4, with D hard to call. V dropped 1 base and J dropped 1 base, with 8 bases sitting between them. Germline assignment: CDR1 SGHTA and CDR2 FQGNSA. The CDR3 runs to 15 residues. CDR3 in DNA: TGTGCCAGCAGCTTAGTTGGGCAGGCCAAAAACATTCAGTACTTC. Translated, it gives CASSLVGQAKNIQYF.

The chain links TRBV25-1 to TRBJ2-1; TRBD1 is a possible D gene (6 bases). Germline loops: CDR1 MGHDK, CDR2 SYGVNS. This CDR3 comprises 13 residues. The ends were cut back, 5 bases at V and 9 bases at J, with 14 bases in the middle. DNA for the CDR3: TGTGCCAGCAGTCACAGGGCTGCCCTTGAGCAGTTCTTC. Translating gives CASSHRAALEQFF.

V usage is TRBV5-1 and J usage is TRBJ1-4; D unclear. The CDR3 has 11 amino acids. V shed 5 bases and J shed 6 bases, with 5 bases lying between them. The germline V gene encodes CDR1 SGHRS and CDR2 YFSETQ. The DNA of the CDR3 is TGCGCCAGCAGGAGGGATGAAAAACTGTTTTTT. It specifies CASRRDEKLFF.

V usage is TRBV3-1 (or the pseudogene TRBV3-2) and J usage is TRBJ1-5; unclear D gene. In germline, CDR1 is LGHDT, CDR2 YNNKEL (reference sequence). CDR3 length: 15 residues. With 1 base removed from V and 4 bases from J, the gap between germline ends came to 11 bases. The CDR3 spells CASSQGHSGNQPQHF. The DNA of the CDR3 is TGTGCCAGCAGCCAAGGCCACTCGGGGAATCAGCCCCAGCATTTT.

This chain connects TRBV5-1 to TRBJ2-3; 7 nucleotides agree with TRBD1. In germline, CDR1 is SGHRS, CDR2 YFSETQ. The length of the CDR3 is 16 residues. The trim removed 4 bases at V and 0 bases at J, leaving 8 bases unmatched. CDR3 region: CASSPGTDFSTDTQYF. For the CDR3, the DNA is TGCGCCAGCAGCCCAGGGACAGATTTTAGCACAGATACGCAGTATTTT.

The V call is TRBV3-1 (or the pseudogene TRBV3-2), the J call TRBJ2-5, with 8 bases aligning to TRBD2. V shed 4 bases and J 4 bases; nucleotides not matched to a gene: 5. Germline CDR1 is LGHDT and CDR2 is YNNKEL (reference sequence). The CDR3 covers 14 residues. Here the CDR3 reads CASSPRTSRETQYF. CDR3 bases: TGTGCCAGCAGCCCTCGGACTAGCAGAGAGACCCAGTACTTC.

V and J are TRBV7-9 and TRBJ2-1; 9 bases agree with TRBD2. Trimming took 5 bases from V and 12 from J; bases not matched to a gene: 20. The CDR3 contains 17 residues. Germline loops: CDR1 SEHNR, CDR2 FQNEAQ (reference sequence). The CDR3, as DNA: TGTGCCAGCAGCCCCCCCGAGGGGCGGGGGGGCGGCCTCCCGCAGTTCTTC. The encoded protein is CASSPPEGRGGGLPQFF.

This chain uses TRBV13 with TRBJ2-1; the match to TRBD2 covers 15 bases. The CDR3 sequence is 16 residues long. With 5 bases clipped from V and 4 bases from J, the junction kept 3 bases outside the gene matches. Germline CDR1 is PRHDT and CDR2 is FYEKMQ (reference sequence). In DNA form, the CDR3 reads TGTGCCAGCAGCCCTGGACTAGCGGGGGGGTACAATGAGCAGTTCTTC. Translation gives CASSPGLAGGYNEQFF.

V usage is TRBV19 and J usage is TRBJ2-7; 8 bases map to TRBD2. Unmatched junction bases numbered 11, after V lost 4 bases and J lost 3 bases. Germline V gene lookup returns CDR1 LNHDA and CDR2 SQIVND (reference sequence). The CDR3 is made up of 16 amino acids. CDR3 region: CASSRPSGSNNYEQYF. The CDR3 bases are TGTGCCAGTAGTAGGCCCAGCGGGAGTAATAACTACGAGCAGTACTTC.

This clone was detected many times. The chain has TRBV2 and TRBJ2-5; 10 nucleotides align to TRBD1. The CDR3 consists of 15 residues. Per the germline V gene, CDR1 is SNHLY and CDR2 is FYNNEI. V was clipped by 3 bases and J by 5 bases; unmatched bases: 6. The CDR3 nucleotides read TGTGCCAGCAGTGACGGGACAGGGGTTGGTGAGACCCAGTACTTC. This codes for CASSDGTGVGETQYF.

This CDR3 reads CASSKRLGATNEKLFF. CDR3 coding DNA: TGTGCCAGCAGCAAGCGGCTAGGCGCAACTAATGAAAAACTGTTTTTT. The rearrangement uses TRBV21-1 and TRBJ1-4. TRBV21-1 is a pseudogene segment. The CDR3 runs to 16 residues.

This chain uses TRBV4-2 with TRBJ2-3, with D possibly being TRBD2 (5 bases). The CDR3 has 14 amino acids. Germline CDR1 LGHNA, CDR2 YNFKEQ. Trimming shortened V by 4 bases and J by 0 bases, and 8 bases separated the two germline ends. CDR3: CASSPRGSTDTQYF. The CDR3 DNA sequence: TGTGCCAGCAGCCCCCGCGGGAGCACAGATACGCAGTATTTT.

The rearrangement links TRBV7-2 to TRBJ2-5, with 16 bases aligning to TRBD2. V gave up 5 bases and J gave up 5 bases; unmatched junction bases: 8. Germline assignment: CDR1 SGHTA and CDR2 FQGNSA. The CDR3 totals 17 residues. The CDR3, as DNA: TGTGCCAGCAGCCCCCCGGGACTAGCGGGGGGGCGGGAGACCCAGTACTTC. As protein: CASSPPGLAGGRETQYF.

This clone was seen only a few times. This chain links TRBV18 with TRBJ1-2, with TRBD1 identical over 8 bases. Germline trimming cut 4 bases from V and 2 bases from J; bases unmatched to any gene: 6. Germline V gene sequence: CDR1 KGHSH, CDR2 LQKENI. The CDR3 sequence is 15 residues long. The CDR3 here is CASSQITGGNYGYTF. In DNA form, the CDR3 reads TGTGCCAGCTCACAAATAACAGGGGGGAACTATGGCTACACCTTC.

The gene calls are TRBV12-3 or TRBV12-4 and TRBJ1-1; D is perhaps TRBD1 (5 bases). V lost 5 bases and J 4 bases, leaving 11 bases between the germline ends. The CDR3 is made up of 13 amino acids. The DNA for the CDR3 is TGTGCCAGCAGTCCTGGTCAGGGCACTGAAGCTTTCTTT. Encoded protein: CASSPGQGTEAFF.

The chain employs TRBV7-9 and TRBJ1-4, with D perhaps TRBD1 (5 bases). Germline loops: CDR1 SEHNR, CDR2 FQNEAQ (reference sequence). Trimming took off 3 bases at V and 2 bases at J, with 10 bases between the two ends. The CDR3 is made up of 15 amino acids. CDR3 loop: CASSLGYRTNEKLFF. The CDR3 region has the DNA TGTGCCAGCAGCTTGGGGTACAGGACTAATGAAAAACTGTTTTTT.

The chain joins TRBV7-3 to TRBJ1-2, with D maybe TRBD1 (5 bases). The CDR3 totals 15 residues. The germline CDR1 and CDR2 sequences are SGHTA and FQGTGA. The V end lost 2 bases, the J end lost 2 bases, and 12 bases lay between the germline ends. The CDR3 spells CASSLGAVGNYGYTF. Written as DNA, the CDR3 is TGTGCCAGCAGCTTAGGGGCCGTGGGGAACTATGGCTACACCTTC.

The genes are TRBV5-6 and TRBJ2-7, with TRBD2 matching over 13 bases. There are 16 residues in the CDR3. Germline lookup yields CDR1 SGHDT and CDR2 YYEEEE. Trimming removed 4 bases from V and 2 bases from J; junction bases left unmatched: 6. This CDR3 reads CASSAILAGGTYEQYF. CDR3 nucleotide sequence: TGTGCCAGCAGCGCCATACTAGCGGGAGGGACCTACGAGCAGTACTTC.

V is TRBV19 and J is TRBJ2-1; D is possibly TRBD1 (6 bases). V shed 4 bases and J shed 0 bases, with 16 bases lying between them. The CDR3 covers 17 residues. Germline V CDR1 and CDR2: LNHDA, SQIVND (reference sequence). The chain's CDR3 is CASSTYPTGSSYNEQFF. Written as DNA, the CDR3 is TGTGCCAGTAGTACATACCCTACAGGGAGCTCCTACAATGAGCAGTTCTTC.

The chain carries TRBV28 and TRBJ2-1; 9 bases are shared with TRBD1. CDR3 size: 15 residues. Germline CDR1 is MDHEN and CDR2 is SYDVKM. Trimming at V came to 2 bases and at J to 12 bases, leaving 11 bases not matched to a gene. The CDR3 sequence is CASSLPGTGFSRQFF. DNA for the CDR3: TGTGCCAGCAGTTTACCCGGGACAGGGTTTAGTCGGCAGTTCTTC. The full variable domain, with the rest looked up from reference TRBV28 and TRBJ2-1, is DVKVTQSSRYLVKRTGEKVFLECVQDMDHENMFWYRQDPGLGLRLIYFSYDVKMKEKGDIPEGYSVSREKKERFSLILESASTNQTSMYLCASSLPGTGFSRQFFGPGTRLTVL.

The chain recombines TRBV7-2 with TRBJ1-2; D unresolved. Trimming took 0 bases from V and 0 from J, leaving 11 bases between them. The length of the CDR3 is 16 residues. Germline V gives CDR1 SGHTA, CDR2 FQGNSA. CDR3 in amino acids: CASSLAPGSPNYGYTF. The CDR3 bases are TGTGCCAGCAGCTTAGCGCCAGGAAGCCCTAACTATGGCTACACCTTC.

The V gene is TRBV3-1 (or the pseudogene TRBV3-2), the J gene TRBJ1-2, with D hard to call. The V and J ends lost 0 bases and 6 bases respectively, with 14 bases between them. Germline-derived CDR1 and CDR2 are LGHDT and YNNKEL (reference sequence). There are 15 residues in the CDR3. The CDR3 DNA follows: TGTGCCAGCAGCCAAGATTCCCGACTATGGGATGGCTACACCTTC. This sequence encodes CASSQDSRLWDGYTF.

This chain uses TRBV19 with TRBJ2-2; D gene ambiguous. Trimming removed 7 bases at V and 5 bases at J, with 14 bases between. This CDR3 has 14 amino acids. Germline CDR1 LNHDA, CDR2 SQIVND (reference sequence). In nucleotides, the CDR3 is TGTGCCAGTACCACGACACTTTGGACCGGGGAGCTGTTTTTT. The encoded protein is CASTTTLWTGELFF.

This clone was picked up a small number of times. The chain combines TRBV27 with TRBJ2-7; maybe TRBD1 (5 bases). V gave up 5 bases and J gave up 6 bases, with 17 bases separating them. In germline, CDR1 is MNHEY, CDR2 SMNVEV (reference sequence). CDR3 size: 14 residues. The CDR3 region is CASSVRHLRGEQYF. The DNA for the CDR3 is TGTGCCAGCAGTGTGAGACACCTAAGGGGCGAGCAGTACTTC.

In DNA, the CDR3 is TGCGCCAGCAGCCAATACGCGACCAGGGATGAAAAACTGTTTTTT. It translates to CASSQYATRDEKLFF. The J gene is TRBJ1-4, the V gene TRBV4-1, with D tentatively TRBD1 (5 bases). Deletions cut 2 bases from V and 6 bases from J, with 13 bases between. This CDR3 comprises 15 residues. CDR1 and CDR2 (germline): MGHRA, YSYEKL.

The chain joins TRBV30 to TRBJ1-1, with D possibly matching TRBD1 (6 bases). Trimming cost V 5 bases and J 11 bases, with 15 bases left between them. Germline loops: CDR1 GTSNPN, CDR2 SVGIG (reference sequence). The CDR3 spans 11 residues. Written as DNA, the CDR3 is TGTGCCTGGGGGGGCGGCGGGTTGGCTTTCTTT. It yields the protein CAWGGGGLAFF.

This chain connects TRBV7-9 to TRBJ1-6; D is unresolved. V dropped 0 bases and J dropped 4 bases, with 4 bases sitting between them. CDR1 is SEHNR and CDR2 is FQNEAQ in the germline V gene (reference sequence). This CDR3 region has 14 residues. DNA of the CDR3: TGTGCCAGCAGCTTAGCCAGTTATAATTCACCCCTCCACTTT. It yields the protein CASSLASYNSPLHF.

This chain joins TRBV6-5 and TRBJ1-6, with 7 bases fitting TRBD1. Germline CDR1 reads MNHEY; CDR2 reads SVGAGI. J gave up 9 bases and V 2 bases, and 7 bases lay outside the gene matches. The CDR3 is 15 residues long. CDR3 sequence: CASSYLRGVGSPLHF. For the CDR3, the DNA is TGTGCCAGCAGTTACCTCAGGGGGGTTGGTTCACCCCTCCACTTT.

The chain has TRBV18 and TRBJ1-2; 8 nucleotides line up with TRBD1. The germline CDR1 and CDR2 sequences are KGHSH and LQKENI. This CDR3 has 15 residues. With V trimmed by 4 bases and J by 0 bases, 4 bases remained unmatched. CDR3 loop: CASSLQGGANYGYTF. The DNA of the CDR3 is TGTGCCAGCTCACTACAGGGGGGAGCTAACTATGGCTACACCTTC.